Listed here are 26 T cell receptor beta chains from one sample, sequenced in a study of identical twins. TCRdb re-derived calls from the 5' RACE reads in MiXCR, one entry per CDR3 protein. The sample lists 690,000 or so distinct CDR3 sequences; around 8.3% were seen once. The same sample was also used in a study of yellow fever vaccine responses in identical twins.

Sequencing was carried out using PBMCs. The receptors were sampled from a woman aged 18-29 years in good health.

The chain employs TRBV7-9 and TRBJ2-7; 7 nucleotides line up with TRBD1. The V gene's germline CDR1 is SEHNR and CDR2 FQNEAQ (reference sequence). CDR3 length: 16 amino acids. Trimming cost V 5 bases and J 3 bases; bases outside gene matches: 13. The CDR3 here is CASSPFPGQTIYEQYF. The CDR3 DNA reads as TGTGCCAGCAGCCCATTTCCGGGACAGACCATCTACGAGCAGTACTTC.

V usage is TRBV28 and J usage is TRBJ2-1; D is possibly TRBD1 or TRBD2 (5 bases each). This CDR3 has 14 residues. Trimming stripped 3 bases from V and 14 bases from J, with 20 bases between. Looked up from germline, CDR1 is MDHEN and CDR2 is SYDVKM. CDR3 coding DNA: TGTGCCAGCAGTTTCGGGGCCATCCAACGTGATGAGTTCTTC. It codes for CASSFGAIQRDEFF.

The V and J genes are TRBV14 and TRBJ2-4; 9 bases match TRBD1. The V and J ends lost 1 base and 1 base, in that order; junction bases with no gene match: 11. From germline, CDR1 is SGHDN and CDR2 FVKESK. The CDR3 totals 19 residues. The CDR3 is CASSQGDRALLNAKNIQYF. As DNA, the CDR3 is TGTGCCAGCAGCCAAGGGGACAGGGCACTACTTAACGCCAAAAACATTCAGTACTTC.

V usage is TRBV7-9 and J usage is TRBJ2-1; tentative D call: TRBD2 (6 bases). The germline gives CDR1 SEHNR, CDR2 FQNEAQ (reference sequence). The CDR3 runs 15 residues. The V end lost 0 bases, the J end lost 9 bases, and 15 bases lay between the germline ends. For the CDR3, the DNA is TGTGCCAGCAGCTTAGCGGCACTAGCTGTTCGTGAGCAGTTCTTC. It codes for CASSLAALAVREQFF.

This clonotype turned up a few times. The chain uses TRBV9 and TRBJ2-3, with 8 positions matching TRBD2. After removal of 4 bases from V and 6 bases from J, the junction contained 16 bases not matched to a gene. Germline CDR1 reads SGDLS; CDR2 reads YYNGEE. The CDR3 contains 17 residues. The DNA for the CDR3 is TGTGCCAGCAGCTCCCGGGAGGGGGGACTATACTACGATACGCAGTATTTT. It yields the protein CASSSREGGLYYDTQYF.

In this sample, this clonotype turned up many times. The rearrangement uses TRBV29-1 and TRBJ2-5; 13 bases match TRBD2. The CDR3 consists of 14 residues. Per germline, CDR1 SQVTM and CDR2 ANQGSEA. Trimming removed 6 bases from V and 4 bases from J; junction bases left unmatched: 5. The CDR3 DNA reads as TGCAGCGTAAGGACTAGCGGGGGAGTAGAGACCCAGTACTTC. Its translation: CSVRTSGGVETQYF. The entire variable domain, with the rest obtained from reference TRBV29-1 and TRBJ2-5, is as follows: SAVISQKPSRDICQRGTSLTIQCQVDSQVTMMFWYRQQPGQSLTLIATANQGSEATYESGFVIDKFPISRPNLTFSTLTVSNMSPEDSSIYLCSVRTSGGVETQYFGPGTRLLVL.

This clonotype turned up a few times. The chain is built from TRBV7-6 and TRBJ2-1; D is uncertain. Trimming left V 7 bases short and J 6 bases short, with 13 bases between. Germline V gene sequence: CDR1 SGHVS, CDR2 FNYEAQ. This CDR3 spans 13 amino acids. The CDR3 here is CASTQVETNEQFF. Here the CDR3 DNA reads TGTGCCAGCACCCAAGTTGAGACCAATGAGCAGTTCTTC.

J is TRBJ2-1 and V is TRBV5-8, with D unresolved. Trimming shortened V by 3 bases and J by 1 base, and 14 bases separated the two germline ends. CDR1 is SGHTS and CDR2 is YDEGEE in the germline V gene. The CDR3 covers 16 residues. The CDR3 loop is CASSSMTSLSYNEQFF. CDR3 nucleotides: TGTGCCAGCAGCTCAATGACTTCCTTATCCTACAATGAGCAGTTCTTC.

V gene TRBV3-1 combines with J gene TRBJ2-7, with 12 bases fitting TRBD1. Per the germline V gene, CDR1 is LGHDT and CDR2 is YNNKEL (reference sequence). This CDR3 spans 19 amino acids. V lost 1 base to trimming and J lost 3 bases; unmatched junction nucleotides: 13. The DNA for the CDR3 is TGTGCCAGCAGCCAAGGGGTCGGGACAGGGGGCGCCCAGGACTACGAGCAGTACTTC. This sequence encodes CASSQGVGTGGAQDYEQYF.

This sequence joins TRBV11-2 and TRBJ2-6; 10 bases map to TRBD2. The CDR3 runs 18 residues. V lost 5 bases and J lost 0; bases outside the gene matches: 7. Germline loops: CDR1 SGHAT, CDR2 FQNNGV. CDR3 loop: CASSPHSGGPSGANVLTF. CDR3 sequence (DNA): TGTGCCAGCAGCCCTCATAGCGGGGGGCCCTCTGGGGCCAACGTCCTGACTTTC.

This clonotype occurred many times. The chain links TRBV4-2 to TRBJ2-7, with D hard to call. The V and J ends lost 0 bases and 4 bases respectively, with 7 bases between them. This CDR3 is built from 13 residues. CDR1 is LGHNA and CDR2 is YNFKEQ in the germline V gene. The chain's CDR3 is CASSQETKYEQYF. DNA of the CDR3: TGTGCCAGCAGCCAAGAAACGAAGTACGAGCAGTACTTC.

Only a few counts were recorded for this clonotype. This chain joins TRBV15 and TRBJ2-5, with 10 bases lining up with TRBD2. Germline assignment: CDR1 LNHNV and CDR2 YYDKDF (reference sequence). The J segment lost 5 bases and the V segment lost 1 base, leaving 7 bases of the junction unmatched. The CDR3 contains 16 residues. The chain's CDR3 is CATSRGASGSEETQYF. CDR3 nucleotide sequence: TGTGCCACCAGCAGAGGGGCTAGCGGGAGCGAGGAGACCCAGTACTTC.

This clonotype occurred many times. The chain uses TRBV20-1 and TRBJ2-7; 14 positions match TRBD2. Germline V gene lookup returns CDR1 DFQATT and CDR2 SNEGSKA (reference sequence). The junction had 3 bases not matched to a gene; V was cut back by 2 bases and J by 0 bases. The CDR3 extends over 16 amino acids. The CDR3 DNA follows: TGCAGTGCTAGAAAGACTAGCGGGGGGGCCTCCTACGAGCAGTACTTC. Translation: CSARKTSGGASYEQYF.

The table lists this clonotype with a few counts. The chain uses TRBV10-1 and TRBJ2-5, with D possibly TRBD1 on 5 matching bases. CDR1 and CDR2 from the germline V gene are WNHNN and SYGVQD (reference sequence). This CDR3 contains 15 residues. V dropped 11 bases and J dropped 5 bases, with 24 bases sitting between them. The CDR3 here is CAGERAGREWETQYF. DNA for the CDR3: TGCGCCGGGGAACGGGCAGGGCGTGAGTGGGAGACCCAGTACTTC.

This chain joins TRBV25-1 and TRBJ2-1; no definite D call. Per the germline V gene, CDR1 is MGHDK and CDR2 is SYGVNS. Trimming cost V 4 bases and J 5 bases, with 6 bases left between them. CDR3 length: 12 amino acids. The CDR3 sequence is CASSAVHNEQFF. CDR3 nucleotide sequence: TGTGCCAGCAGTGCGGTCCACAATGAGCAGTTCTTC.

V is TRBV7-6 and J is TRBJ1-3; tentative D call: TRBD1 (5 bases). Per germline, CDR1 SGHVS and CDR2 FNYEAQ. Between the trimmed V and J ends, which lost 6 bases and 3 bases, there was a span of 18 bases. This CDR3 contains 16 residues. CDR3 sequence reads: CASSIETGPVGNTIYF. The CDR3, as DNA: TGTGCCAGCAGTATTGAGACGGGGCCAGTTGGAAACACCATATATTTT.

This clonotype was detected only a few times. The rearrangement uses TRBV7-9 and TRBJ2-7; the D call may be TRBD1 or TRBD2 (5 bases each). The CDR3 covers 14 residues. The V and J ends lost 6 bases and 3 bases respectively, with 15 bases between them. Looked up from germline, CDR1 is SEHNR and CDR2 is FQNEAQ (reference sequence). The CDR3 loop is CASSPTRGYYEQYF. For the CDR3, the DNA is TGTGCCAGCAGTCCTACTAGGGGCTACTACGAGCAGTACTTC.

A word on this clonotype: A read error may produce the germline difference seen at one junction end. This rearrangement joins TRBV6-2 or TRBV6-3 to TRBJ2-7; 7 nucleotides line up with TRBD1. Germline V gene lookup returns CDR1 MNHEY and CDR2 SVGEGT. The CDR3 has 14 amino acids. CDR3 in DNA: TGTGCCAGCAGCTACTGGGACAGTTCCTACGAGCAGTACTTC. Protein product: CASSYWDSSYEQYF.

The table lists this clonotype with many counts. The chain is built from TRBV12-3 or TRBV12-4 and TRBJ2-1; possibly TRBD1 for D (6 bases). The germline V and J ends were trimmed by 2 bases and 1 base, with 9 bases remaining between them. The CDR3 is 15 residues long. In nucleotides, the CDR3 is TGTGCCAGCAGTTTAACAGGACAGTCCTACAATGAGCAGTTCTTC. Encoded protein: CASSLTGQSYNEQFF.

The rearrangement joins TRBV12-3 or TRBV12-4 to TRBJ1-5, with a tentative D call TRBD1 (5 bases). This CDR3 comprises 16 residues. V shed 0 bases and J shed 8 bases, with 17 bases lying between them. The CDR3, as DNA: TGTGCCAGCAGTTTAGCGGACACGGGCATTAAGGAGCCCCAGCATTTT. Translating it yields CASSLADTGIKEPQHF.

The CDR3 region has the DNA TGCGCCAGCAGCTTGACGGGACAGGCGGGTCGGGGCTACACCTTC. It encodes CASSLTGQAGRGYTF. V gene TRBV5-1 combines with J gene TRBJ1-2, with TRBD1 matching 8 bases. Looked up from germline, CDR1 is SGHRS and CDR2 is YFSETQ. The CDR3 is made up of 15 amino acids. V trimming: 1 base; J trimming: 8 bases; junction bases outside the gene matches: 10.

This clonotype was picked up many times. The chain employs TRBV7-9 and TRBJ2-5, with D possibly matching TRBD1 (6 bases). This CDR3 contains 15 residues. In germline, CDR1 is SEHNR, CDR2 FQNEAQ (reference sequence). The V gene lost 5 bases and the J gene lost 2 bases, with 15 bases spanning the gap. As DNA, the CDR3 is TGTGCCAGCAGCCCTCGTGAGGGGACACAAGAGACCCAGTACTTC. Its protein product is CASSPREGTQETQYF.

The chain employs TRBV7-2 and TRBJ1-1; tentatively, D is TRBD1 (5 bases). Deletions cut 0 bases from V and 1 base from J, with 9 bases between. Germline values: CDR1 SGHTA, CDR2 FQGNSA. The CDR3 extends over 15 amino acids. CDR3 DNA: TGTGCCAGCAGCTTAGCCTCCACAGGGAACACTGAAGCTTTCTTT. It encodes CASSLASTGNTEAFF.

This clonotype has a handful of counts. The J gene is TRBJ2-7, the V gene TRBV20-1, with 9 bases identical to TRBD1. There are 14 residues in the CDR3. V dropped 2 bases and J dropped 3; count of bases not matched to a gene: 5. Germline V gene data show CDR1 as DFQATT and CDR2 as SNEGSKA (reference sequence). CDR3 sequence (DNA): TGCAGTGCTAGATCGGGACAGGGAGTCTACGAGCAGTACTTC. It yields the protein CSARSGQGVYEQYF.

The gene calls are TRBV2 and TRBJ2-7; D may be TRBD1 (6 bases). The V end lost 6 bases, the J end lost 1 base, and 10 bases lay between the germline ends. The CDR3 extends over 13 amino acids. The germline V gene encodes CDR1 SNHLY and CDR2 FYNNEI. The CDR3 DNA sequence: TGTGCCAGCAGGCGGACAGAATCCTACGAGCAGTACTTC. Amino acid sequence: CASRRTESYEQYF.

The gene calls are TRBV29-1 and TRBJ2-7; 7 nucleotides agree with TRBD2. CDR1 and CDR2 from the germline V gene are SQVTM and ANQGSEA. The CDR3 loop spans 14 amino acids. The V and J ends lost 4 bases and 2 bases, in that order; junction bases with no gene match: 8. The CDR3 loop reads CSVVSASGPYEQYF. DNA of the CDR3: TGCAGCGTTGTTTCGGCTAGCGGCCCCTACGAGCAGTACTTC.